Listed below are T cell receptor beta chains from one sample, sequenced in a study of blood T cells in healthy people across ages. TCRdb re-analysed the 5' RACE reads in MiXCR, keeping a single row per CDR3 protein. Here the sample spans hundreds of thousands of distinct CDR3 sequences, 45% to 50% being singletons. The sequenced sample was blood. The origin of the receptors is a woman aged 60-70 years in good health. The CDR3 runs from the conserved cysteine through the conserved F or W. A D gene is named only where the DNA matches it firmly. Some rows have no size entry. The others give once, few or many, or a class for an expanded clone.

>TRBJ2-5|TRBV18|14|-|-
CASSLAEGIYGQYF
TGTGCCAGCTCACTAGCAGAGGGTATCTACGGGCAGTACTTC
>TRBJ2-7|TRBV28|14|-|-
CASRRWGQGYEQYF
TGTGCCAGCCGACGGTGGGGACAAGGCTACGAGCAGTACTTC
>TRBJ2-5|TRBV20-1|15|few|TRBD2
CSARVGAGGGETQYF
TGCAGTGCTAGAGTGGGGGCGGGAGGAGGAGAGACCCAGTACTTC
>TRBJ2-7|TRBV20-1|15|few|TRBD2
CSARGPGLGSPEQYF
TGCAGTGCTAGAGGGCCGGGACTAGGATCGCCTGAGCAGTACTTC
>TRBJ1-1|TRBV7-2|14|-|-
CASRGDGGHTEAFF
TGTGCCAGCAGAGGGGACGGGGGGCATACTGAAGCTTTCTTT
>TRBJ2-2|TRBV11-2|15|-|-
CASSSIGAGVGELFF
TGTGCCAGCAGCTCGATTGGAGCAGGGGTCGGGGAGCTGTTTTTT
>TRBJ2-5|TRBV11-1|14|-|-
CASSSALGGETQYF
TGTGCCAGCAGCTCAGCATTAGGGGGAGAGACCCAGTACTTC
>TRBJ2-7|TRBV20-1|13|-|-
CSARDWGGYEQYF
TGCAGTGCTAGAGATTGGGGTGGCTACGAGCAGTACTTC
>TRBJ2-5|TRBV28|15|-|TRBD2
CASTTPGGSRETQYF
TGTGCCAGCACAACCCCGGGGGGGAGCCGAGAGACCCAGTACTTC
>TRBJ2-7|TRBV11-2|15|few|TRBD1
CASSHVQGAYNEQYF
TGTGCCAGCAGCCACGTCCAGGGGGCTTACAATGAGCAGTACTTC
>TRBJ1-2|TRBV30|11|many|-
CAWSDDGGYTF
TGTGCCTGGAGTGACGACGGTGGCTACACCTTC
>TRBJ2-1|TRBV29-1|14|few|TRBD1
CSVYRGDGVNEQFF
TGCAGCGTATACAGGGGCGATGGGGTCAATGAGCAGTTCTTC
>TRBJ2-2|TRBV3-1|13|once|-
CASSQDLPRELFF
TGTGCCAGCAGCCAAGATCTGCCACGGGAGCTGTTTTTT
>TRBJ2-7|TRBV5-1|12|-|-
CASSLWEDEQYF
TGCGCCAGCAGCTTGTGGGAAGACGAGCAGTACTTC
>TRBJ2-7|TRBV4-2|16|few|-
CASSRGDGDPPYEQYF
TGTGCCAGCAGCCGAGGCGACGGGGACCCTCCCTACGAGCAGTACTTC
>TRBJ2-1|TRBV6-2/TRBV6-3|11|-|-
CASSSLNEQFF
TGTGCCAGCAGTTCCCTCAATGAGCAGTTCTTC
>TRBJ2-1|TRBV6-2/TRBV6-3|15|few|TRBD1
CASSLGQVLYNEQFF
TGTGCCAGCAGCTTGGGACAGGTGTTATACAATGAGCAGTTCTTC
>TRBJ2-3|TRBV5-1|13|-|-
CASSLIPTDTQYF
TGCGCCAGCAGCTTGATCCCCACAGATACGCAGTATTTT
>TRBJ1-2|TRBV29-1|12|few|TRBD1
CSVRQGVGGYTF
TGCAGCGTTCGACAGGGGGTCGGTGGCTACACCTTC
>TRBJ2-5|TRBV29-1|15|-|-
CSVCWSTTSQETQYF
TGCAGCGTTTGTTGGTCAACCACCTCCCAAGAGACCCAGTACTTC
>TRBJ2-2|TRBV20-1|15|-|-
CSAQLTTPNTGELFF
TGCAGTGCTCAGCTGACAACCCCTAACACCGGGGAGCTGTTTTTT
>TRBJ2-7|TRBV6-1|17|-|TRBD1
CASSASRDRVISYEQYF
TGTGCCAGCAGTGCAAGCAGGGACAGGGTAATCAGTTACGAGCAGTACTTC
>TRBJ2-5|TRBV4-2|19|few|TRBD2
CASSQSGTSGRGGRETQYF
TGTGCCAGCAGCCAGAGCGGGACTAGCGGGAGAGGTGGGCGAGAGACCCAGTACTTC
>TRBJ2-3|TRBV4-2|19|few|TRBD2
CASSQEASGVRASTDAQYF
TGTGCCAGCAGCCAAGAGGCTAGCGGAGTCCGTGCTAGCACAGATGCGCAGTATTTT
>TRBJ2-7|TRBV5-6|13|-|TRBD2
CASSFGGNYEQYF
TGTGCCAGCAGCTTCGGGGGGAACTACGAGCAGTACTTC
>TRBJ2-4|TRBV7-2|11|many|-
CASSLGGIQYF
TGTGCCAGCAGCTTAGGCGGCATTCAGTACTTC
>TRBJ2-5|TRBV7-2|15|many|TRBD1
CASSSRWGQQETQYF
TGTGCCAGCAGCTCACGATGGGGACAGCAAGAGACCCAGTACTTC
>TRBJ2-7|TRBV7-9|13|-|-
CASSFLDPYEQYF
TGTGCCAGCAGCTTTCTAGATCCGTACGAGCAGTACTTC